A selection of T cell receptor beta chains follows, all from one sample in a study of cytotoxic CD8 clonotypes in ibrutinib-treated CLL. This table comes from immunoSEQ multiplex PCR, and its TCRdb copy is limited to in-frame clones, with some not included. The sample includes approximately 300,000 clones, about 77% of them seen just once. Sequencing used PBMCs, obtained before ibrutinib treatment. Source of these receptors: a human donor with chronic lymphocytic leukemia. Each CDR3 is given with its conserved first and last residue.

j_call v_call cdr3_aa
TRBJ2-7 TRBV7-8 CASSWDRGNSYEQYF
TRBJ2-7 TRBV7-6 CASSLELAGGPWAYEQYF
TRBJ2-5 TRBV5-6 CASSLNLQGLETQYF
TRBJ2-7 TRBV5-1 CASSLARGTTSGRASEQYF
TRBJ1-4 TRBV29-1 CSGRTGGYEKLFF
TRBJ2-1 TRBV5-4 CASRELAGGPRNEQFF
TRBJ2-3 TRBV5-6 CASSHGTRIYKDTQYF
TRBJ2-6 TRBV7-9 CASTLERDSGANVLTF
TRBJ2-1 TRBV14 CASSPHGRFLGNEQFF
TRBJ2-2 TRBV27 CASSTGLAGLGNTGELFF
TRBJ2-7 TRBV28 CASSLSGETYEQYF
TRBJ2-7 TRBV12-5 CASGLEYEQYF
TRBJ2-1 TRBV15 CATSRVVSSFAFF
TRBJ1-1 TRBV2 CASSNTGLGTEAFF
TRBJ2-3 TRBV25-1 CASSSRPGQYTDTQYF
TRBJ2-7 TRBV27 CASSLAAYYEQYF
TRBJ1-2 TRBV19 CASLPGDSEERTYGYTF
TRBJ2-7 TRBV6-1 CASQFSGGASYEQYF
TRBJ2-7 TRBV29-1 CSVTIGLRAYEQYF
TRBJ2-7 TRBV15 CATSTGTSGPYEQYF
TRBJ2-7 TRBV10-3 CAISDPSGRGYEQYF
TRBJ2-5 TRBV27 CASASGTSGRETQYF
TRBJ2-3 TRBV29-1 CSGRVAGVTDTQYF
TRBJ1-2 TRBV19 CASKPDRGGFGYGYTF
TRBJ2-7 TRBV5-4 CASSRPGSQGRSEQYF
TRBJ2-4 TRBV4-3 CASSQESGLAGNIQYF